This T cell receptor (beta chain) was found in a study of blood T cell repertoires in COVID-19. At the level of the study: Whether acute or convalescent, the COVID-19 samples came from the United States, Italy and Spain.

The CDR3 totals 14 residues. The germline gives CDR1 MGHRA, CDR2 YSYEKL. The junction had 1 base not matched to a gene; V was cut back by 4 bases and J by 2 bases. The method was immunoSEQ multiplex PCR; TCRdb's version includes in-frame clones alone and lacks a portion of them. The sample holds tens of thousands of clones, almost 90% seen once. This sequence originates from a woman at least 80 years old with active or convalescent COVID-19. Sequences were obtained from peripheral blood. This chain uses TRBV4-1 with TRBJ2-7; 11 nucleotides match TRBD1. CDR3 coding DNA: TGCGCCAGCAGCCCGGACAGGGGGCCCTACGAGCAGTACTTC. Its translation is CASSPDRGPYEQYF.